What follows are 25 T cell receptor beta chains derived from one specimen sequenced in a study of cytomegalovirus exposure and HLA in healthy donors. The PCR employed 60 Vbeta primers together with 13 Jbeta primers. Assay used: immunoSEQ multiplex PCR; TCRdb lists only in-frame clones, some missing. The table includes roughly 100,000 clones, roughly three quarters detected once. The sequenced sample consisted of PBMCs. The receptors were gathered from a woman aged 18-29 years in good health and CMV-seropositive.

DNA for the CDR3: TGTGCCAGCAGTGAATCGGGGGAGAGGGACGAGCAGTACTTC. Its protein is CASSESGERDEQYF. The chain joins TRBV6-1 to TRBJ2-7, with a possible D match to TRBD2 (6 bases). V was clipped by 2 bases and J by 5 bases, with 13 bases between them. Germline lookup yields CDR1 MNHNS and CDR2 SASEGT. This CDR3 contains 14 residues.

This clone was counted between two and nine times. The V gene is TRBV27, the J gene TRBJ2-7, with 10 bases fitting TRBD1. V shed 6 bases, J shed 0 bases, and the junction held 14 bases outside the gene matches. Germline V lookup: CDR1 MNHEY, CDR2 SMNVEV (reference sequence). The CDR3 is 18 residues long. The CDR3 coding sequence is TGTGCCAGCAGGGGGACAGGGGCACTAGGACGACTCTCCTACGAGCAGTACTTC. It yields the protein CASRGTGALGRLSYEQYF.

J is TRBJ2-7 and V is TRBV5-1; 9 bases align to TRBD1. Germline assignment: CDR1 SGHRS and CDR2 YFSETQ. With 0 bases clipped from V and 0 bases from J, the junction kept 4 bases outside the gene matches. The CDR3 is made up of 16 amino acids. CDR3 sequence: CASSLDLDRGSYEQYF. The DNA of the CDR3 is TGCGCCAGCAGCTTGGATCTGGACAGGGGCTCCTACGAGCAGTACTTC.

This chain joins TRBV4-2 and TRBJ1-2; TRBD1 matches at 7 bases. The ends lost 0 bases at V and 5 bases at J; junction bases unmatched: 9. The CDR3 totals 16 residues. Germline CDR1 and CDR2: LGHNA and YNFKEQ. As DNA, the CDR3 is TGTGCCAGCAGCCAAGAAGGGGGCCTTAGGTGGTATGGCTACACCTTC. Translation gives CASSQEGGLRWYGYTF.

Here the CDR3 DNA reads TGTGCCAGCAGCTCCCGGACTAGCGTCTACAATGAGCAGTTCTTC. Its protein product is CASSSRTSVYNEQFF. The rearrangement uses TRBV9 and TRBJ2-1; 9 positions match TRBD2. Per germline, CDR1 SGDLS and CDR2 YYNGEE. V shed 4 bases, J shed 3 bases, and the junction held 5 bases outside the gene matches. The CDR3 totals 15 residues.

The V and J genes are TRBV28 and TRBJ2-7; perhaps TRBD1 as D (5 bases). Germline CDR1 and CDR2: MDHEN and SYDVKM. The CDR3 runs 13 residues. Trimming left V 8 bases short and J 5 bases short, with 16 bases between. The CDR3 DNA sequence: TGTGCCAGCTTTAGTATGGGCAGGGACGAGCAGTACTTC. Translated, it gives CASFSMGRDEQYF. Variable domain in full (rest from reference TRBV28 and TRBJ2-7): DVKVTQSSRYLVKRTGEKVFLECVQDMDHENMFWYRQDPGLGLRLIYFSYDVKMKEKGDIPEGYSVSREKKERFSLILESASTNQTSMYLCASFSMGRDEQYFGPGTRLTVT.

The genes are TRBV6-5 and TRBJ1-1; unclear D gene. The CDR3 consists of 15 residues. V gave up 8 bases and J gave up 1 base, with 17 bases separating them. The germline CDR1 and CDR2 sequences are MNHEY and SVGAGI. The CDR3 region is CASLPARGTNTEAFF. The CDR3 DNA reads as TGTGCCAGCCTACCCGCGAGAGGCACGAACACTGAAGCTTTCTTT.

V and J are TRBV9 and TRBJ2-5; D remains ambiguous. Deletions cut 2 bases from V and 0 bases from J, with 5 bases between. In germline, CDR1 is SGDLS, CDR2 YYNGEE. This CDR3 has 13 residues. CDR3: CASSVSDQETQYF. Here the CDR3 DNA reads TGTGCCAGCAGCGTCAGCGACCAAGAGACCCAGTACTTC.

The chain combines TRBV4-1 with TRBJ1-1; TRBD1 might be the D (6 bases). The CDR3 totals 14 residues. Germline V CDR1 and CDR2: MGHRA, YSYEKL. V shed 2 bases and J shed 6 bases, with 13 bases lying between them. This chain's CDR3 is CASSQLGQIPEAFF. The DNA for the CDR3 is TGCGCCAGCAGCCAATTGGGACAAATCCCTGAAGCTTTCTTT.

V usage is TRBV5-6 and J usage is TRBJ2-7, with TRBD2 identical over 14 bases. CDR3 size: 15 residues. V shed 2 bases and J 4 bases; nucleotides not matched to a gene: 2. Looked up from germline, CDR1 is SGHDT and CDR2 is YYEEEE. This CDR3 is CASSFGLAGGYEQYF. The CDR3, as DNA: TGTGCCAGCAGCTTCGGACTAGCGGGGGGTTACGAGCAGTACTTC.

The chain couples TRBV5-1 to TRBJ2-5; 8 nucleotides agree with TRBD1. The CDR3 is 14 residues long. The germline gives CDR1 SGHRS, CDR2 YFSETQ. J was trimmed by 1 base and V by 4 bases; bases with no gene match: 3. The CDR3 here is CASSRTGFQETQYF. For the CDR3, the DNA is TGCGCCAGCAGCCGGACAGGGTTCCAAGAGACCCAGTACTTC.

The chain recombines TRBV5-6 with TRBJ1-1; 9 nucleotides align to TRBD1. J gave up 3 bases and V 5 bases, and 5 bases lay outside the gene matches. This CDR3 region has 14 residues. Per the germline V gene, CDR1 is SGHDT and CDR2 is YYEEEE. The CDR3 DNA reads TGTGCCAGCAGAGACAGGGGGTGGGACACTGAAGCTTTCTTT. It specifies CASRDRGWDTEAFF.

This clone was seen more than once but under ten times. This rearrangement joins TRBV7-2 to TRBJ1-6; 9 positions match TRBD1. V was clipped by 1 base and J by 10 bases; unmatched bases: 8. The CDR3 has 16 residues. Germline-derived CDR1 and CDR2 are SGHTA and FQGNSA. The CDR3 DNA follows: TGTGCCAGCAGCTTAGTTTTTGACAGGGGGAGATCACCCCTCCACTTT. Translation gives CASSLVFDRGRSPLHF.

The CDR3 DNA reads as TGCGCCAGCAGCTTCACAGGTAGATCCAACTATGGCTACACCTTC. Translation gives CASSFTGRSNYGYTF. The gene calls are TRBV5-1 and TRBJ1-2; D perhaps matches TRBD1 (5 bases). V was pared by 2 bases and J by 2 bases, with 13 bases between. CDR3 length: 15 amino acids. Germline lookup yields CDR1 SGHRS and CDR2 YFSETQ.

This clone was counted only a few times. CDR3 DNA: TGTGCCAGCAGCGGGAGACCCTATAATTCACCCCTCCACTTT. It translates to CASSGRPYNSPLHF. The chain couples TRBV27 to TRBJ1-6; D unclear. The CDR3 extends over 14 amino acids. Trimming took 6 bases from V and 2 from J, leaving 8 bases between them. CDR1 is MNHEY, CDR2 SMNVEV, per germline (reference sequence).

The J gene is TRBJ2-7, the V gene TRBV11-2, with D possibly matching TRBD2 (6 bases). The CDR3 is made up of 16 amino acids. Trimming removed 3 bases from V and 0 bases from J, with 15 bases in between. Germline V gene lookup returns CDR1 SGHAT and CDR2 FQNNGV. CDR3 protein: CASSFGAGWSSYEQYF. CDR3 coding DNA: TGTGCCAGCAGCTTCGGTGCGGGGTGGAGCTCCTACGAGCAGTACTTC.

This chain joins TRBV12-5 and TRBJ2-2, with TRBD1 matching over 7 bases. V was clipped by 2 bases and J by 0 bases; unmatched bases: 0. The CDR3 extends over 15 amino acids. The germline gives CDR1 LGHNT, CDR2 FRNRAP. CDR3 DNA: TGTGCTAGTGGTTTGACAGGGGCGAACACCGGGGAGCTGTTTTTT. It specifies CASGLTGANTGELFF.

This clone was recorded once. The chain is built from TRBV5-4 and TRBJ1-1; D not certain. Per germline, CDR1 SGHNT and CDR2 YYREEE (reference sequence). V was clipped by 1 base and J by 1 base, with 5 bases between them. The CDR3 is 13 amino acids. DNA of the CDR3: TGTGCCAGCAGCTTGTGGCAGAACACTGAAGCTTTCTTT. Protein product: CASSLWQNTEAFF.

J is TRBJ2-7 and V is TRBV27; 15 nucleotides line up with TRBD2. The germline gives CDR1 MNHEY, CDR2 SMNVEV (reference sequence). V lost 6 bases to trimming and J lost 6 bases; unmatched junction nucleotides: 6. The CDR3 length is 15 residues. Here the CDR3 DNA reads TGTGCCAGCAGGATGGGGACTAGCGGGGGGCTCGAGCAGTACTTC. Its protein is CASRMGTSGGLEQYF.

The V gene is TRBV5-1, the J gene TRBJ2-2; 7 nucleotides match TRBD2. This CDR3 contains 17 residues. The germline CDR1 and CDR2 sequences are SGHRS and YFSETQ. J lost 5 bases, V lost 4 bases, and 14 bases had no gene match. CDR3 bases: TGCGCCAGCAGCCCCGACCCCAACCGGCGGGAGACCGGGGAGCTGTTTTTT. Translating it yields CASSPDPNRRETGELFF.

There are a few counts of this clone. The chain has TRBV6-5 and TRBJ2-1, with D possibly TRBD1 on 5 matching bases. V lost 5 bases and J lost 9, with 17 bases in between. Germline V gene data show CDR1 as MNHEY and CDR2 as SVGAGI. The CDR3 loop spans 14 amino acids. The CDR3 loop is CASSILVGRGEQFF. The DNA of the CDR3 is TGTGCCAGCAGTATACTTGTGGGAAGGGGTGAGCAGTTCTTC.

The chain recombines TRBV9 with TRBJ1-1; D call uncertain. V dropped 0 bases and J dropped 0 bases, with 9 bases sitting between them. The CDR3 consists of 15 residues. Germline lookup yields CDR1 SGDLS and CDR2 YYNGEE. CDR3 coding DNA: TGTGCCAGCAGCGTAGATCCGGGATTGAACACTGAAGCTTTCTTT. Encoded protein: CASSVDPGLNTEAFF. Complete variable domain (other parts from reference TRBV9 and TRBJ1-1): DSGVTQTPKHLITATGQRVTLRCSPRSGDLSVYWYQQSLDQGLQFLIQYYNGEERAKGNILERFSAQQFPDLHSELNLSSLELGDSALYFCASSVDPGLNTEAFFGQGTRLTVV.

This clone is a singleton in its sample. The CDR3 reads CASSQAIPDGTQRRGYTF. Written as DNA, the CDR3 is TGCGCCAGCAGCCAGGCCATCCCCGATGGGACTCAACGAAGGGGCTACACCTTC. The chain is built from TRBV4-1 and TRBJ1-2, with D possibly matching TRBD1 (5 bases). CDR3 length equals 18 residues. Germline values: CDR1 MGHRA, CDR2 YSYEKL. Trimming stripped 3 bases from V and 8 bases from J, with 28 bases between.

A few counts support this clone. The chain combines TRBV7-2 with TRBJ1-3; D uncertain. Trimming left V 3 bases short and J 4 bases short, with 7 bases between. Germline-derived CDR1 and CDR2 are SGHTA and FQGNSA. The CDR3 has 13 residues. The CDR3 reads CASSFSEGNTIYF. In nucleotides, the CDR3 is TGTGCCAGCAGCTTCTCCGAGGGAAACACCATATATTTT.

This clone was picked up one time. The chain carries TRBV9 and TRBJ2-3, with a tentative D call TRBD2 (6 bases). Per germline, CDR1 SGDLS and CDR2 YYNGEE. This CDR3 spans 16 amino acids. V gave up 3 bases and J gave up 0 bases, with 14 bases separating them. The CDR3 here is CASSAFSGLSTDTQYF. The CDR3 DNA follows: TGTGCCAGCAGCGCCTTTAGCGGCCTAAGCACAGATACGCAGTATTTT.